This TCR beta chain was obtained from a study of blood T cell repertoires in COVID-19. Study information: Acute and convalescent COVID-19 samples came from the United States, Italy and Spain. T cells, B-cell-depleted T cells, or PBMCs provided the cDNA or gDNA that served as material.

Original data processing: Reference gene primers were amplified, and this amplification served to estimate nucleated cell counts. This table comes from immunoSEQ multiplex PCR, and its TCRdb copy is limited to in-frame clones, with some not included. V and J calls and clone size are as listed in that table; D and trimming were resolved from the DNA. The data contain 75,000 to 90,000 clones, about 85% of them singletons. Material: peripheral blood. This receptor was obtained from an older man with active or convalescent COVID-19.

CDR3 nucleotide sequence: TGTGCCAGCAGCTTAGAGGGGGCAGCTAGGACTGAAGCTTTCTTT. Translated: CASSLEGAARTEAFF. The chain couples TRBV7-3 to TRBJ1-1, with 7 bases identical to TRBD1. The CDR3 is made up of 15 amino acids. Trimming removed 2 bases from V and 5 bases from J; junction bases left unmatched: 8. The germline CDR1 and CDR2 sequences are SGHTA and FQGTGA.